The 10 T cell receptor beta chains below come from one sample, sequenced in a study of T cell clonality in common variable immunodeficiency (dated by TCRdb to 2013 to 2016). Library construction relied on the immunoSEQ multiplex PCR assay. The table comes from immuneACCESS by way of TCRdb, which keeps in-frame sequences with V and J called. Part of the clones is missing from these tables; in studies checked, under half for an unresolved V gene and the rest for unknown reasons. There are roughly 57,000 clones in this sample, and none of them is a singleton. 0.83% of the sample rests with the top ten. Material: peripheral blood mononuclear cells. These receptors were taken from a person between 18 and 69 years old in good health.

This clone was seen many times. The sequenced fragment ends 3 residues before the CDR3 boundary, so the rest is inferred from the germline J gene. This chain links TRBV12-3 or TRBV12-4 with TRBJ2-1; TRBD2 agrees at 11 bases. J lost 6 bases, V lost 2 bases, and 3 bases had no gene match. This CDR3 has 15 residues. The DNA read from the CDR3 is TGTGCCAGCAGTTTAACTAGCGGGAGAGCCAATGAG. This encodes CASSLTSGRANE. The entire CDR3 protein reads CASSLTSGRANEQFF.

There are many counts of this clone. The read ends 3 residues early relative to the CDR3; the germline J gene fills the gap. This chain connects TRBV5-1 to TRBJ2-2, with TRBD2 as a possible D gene (5 bases). V lost 2 bases and J lost 3, with 8 bases in between. Germline V gives CDR1 SGHRS, CDR2 YFSETQ. The CDR3 is 14 residues long. The chain's CDR3 is CASSLLVDTGELFF. Partial CDR3 DNA: TGCGCCAGCAGCTTACTAGTGGACACCGGGGAG. The variable domain in full, with the rest retrieved from reference TRBV5-1 and TRBJ2-2, is KAGVTQTPRYLIKTRGQQVTLSCSPISGHRSVSWYQQTPGQGLQFLFEYFSETQRNKGNFPGRFSGRQFSNSRSEMNVSTLELGDSALYLCASSLLVDTGELFFGEGSRLTVL.

Ten or more counts support this clone. Read coverage stops 3 residues before the CDR3 terminus; the germline J gene supplies the remainder. This sequence joins TRBV6-2 or TRBV6-3 and TRBJ2-5; the match to TRBD2 covers 8 bases. Germline loops: CDR1 MNHEY, CDR2 SVGEGT. This CDR3 comprises 16 residues. V was clipped by 0 bases and J by 1 base; unmatched bases: 4. The CDR3 region is CASSYSPRGAQETQYF. The CDR3 DNA, read in part, is TGTGCCAGCAGTTACTCGCCGCGGGGGGCCCAAGAGACC.

This clone was picked up many times. The covered CDR3 bases are TGTGCCAGCAGTTTACTGGGACAGGGATATCAGCCC. It specifies CASSLLGQGYQP. The entire CDR3 is CASSLLGQGYQPQHF. V usage is TRBV12-3 or TRBV12-4 and J usage is TRBJ1-5, with TRBD1 matching over 9 bases. The read ends 3 residues shy of where the CDR3 ends; the end is completed using the germline J gene. The CDR3 is made up of 15 amino acids. Unmatched junction bases numbered 4, after V lost 2 bases and J lost 5 bases.

This clone was seen repeatedly, ten times or more. The CDR3 end lies 3 residues beyond the end of the read and is filled in from the germline J gene. The rearrangement joins TRBV5-6 to TRBJ1-2; no definite D call. Per germline, CDR1 SGHDT and CDR2 YYEEEE. The CDR3 sequence is 13 residues long. The CDR3 bases that were read are TGTGCCAGCAGCAGCGGACGGCCGTCGGGC. Its protein product is CASSSGRPSG. The whole CDR3 sequence reads CASSSGRPSGYTF. The full variable domain, completed using reference TRBV5-6 and TRBJ1-2, is DAGVTQSPTHLIKTRGQQVTLRCSPKSGHDTVSWYQQALGQGPQFIFQYYEEEERQRGNFPDRFSGHQFPNYSSELNVNALLLGDSALYLCASSSGRPSGYTFGSGTRLTVV.

This clone was observed at least ten times. Sequencing ends 3 residues short of the CDR3 end; the germline J gene provides the rest. The chain links TRBV2 to TRBJ2-5; tentative D call: TRBD2 (5 bases). This CDR3 region has 12 residues. CDR1 and CDR2 (germline): SNHLY, FYNNEI. The germline V and J ends were trimmed by 10 bases and 5 bases, with 14 bases remaining between them. The CDR3 sequence is CATKGRAETQYF. The CDR3 bases that were read are TGTGCCACCAAAGGGCGGGCGGAGACC.

This clone was detected many times. CDR3 protein: CASIPGENTEAFF. The CDR3 DNA, read in part, is TGTGCCAGTATACCCGGGGAGAACACTGAA. This chain links TRBV19 with TRBJ1-1, with no clear D. The CDR3 extends 3 residues past the end of the read, so its final part is completed from the germline J gene. The germline CDR1 and CDR2 sequences are LNHDA and SQIVND (reference sequence). CDR3 size: 13 residues. V shed 7 bases and J shed 1 base, with 10 bases lying between them.

This clone was recorded many times. The sequenced CDR3 bases are TGTGCCAGCAGCCCAAGTCGACAGGGGAATATGCTATACTCTGGAAACACC. Residues: CASSPSRQGNMLYSGNT. The entire CDR3 is CASSPSRQGNMLYSGNTIYF. V and J are TRBV4-2 and TRBJ1-3; 8 bases line up with TRBD1. Sequencing ends 3 residues short of the CDR3 end; the germline J gene provides the rest. CDR1 is LGHNA, CDR2 YNFKEQ, per germline. CDR3 size: 20 residues. Trimming cost V 4 bases and J 0 bases; bases outside gene matches: 17.

This clone occurred many times. The CDR3 end lies 3 residues beyond the end of the read and is filled in from the germline J gene. The chain links TRBV10-1 to TRBJ2-5, with 7 bases that match TRBD2. This CDR3 spans 13 amino acids. Germline trimming cut 5 bases from V and 6 bases from J; bases unmatched to any gene: 6. The germline CDR1 and CDR2 sequences are WNHNN and SYGVQD (reference sequence). The sequenced part of the CDR3 DNA is TGCGCCAGCAGTCCCGCGGGAGTTAAGACC. Translating gives CASSPAGVKT. The whole CDR3 sequence reads CASSPAGVKTQYF.

In this sample, this clone turned up many times. The read terminates 3 residues before the CDR3 end, so the remaining end is supplied by the germline J gene. This sequence joins TRBV14 and TRBJ2-5, with D uncertain. Germline V gene data show CDR1 as SGHDN and CDR2 as FVKESK. V lost 6 bases and J 1 base, leaving 9 bases between the germline ends. The CDR3 loop spans 13 amino acids. The covered CDR3 bases are TGTGCCAGCAGTCCCAGAGTCCAAGAGACC. It is translated as CASSPRVQET. The whole CDR3 sequence is CASSPRVQETQYF. The full variable domain, its missing parts supplied by reference TRBV14 and TRBJ2-5, is EAGVTQFPSHSVIEKGQTVTLRCDPISGHDNLYWYRRVMGKEIKFLLHFVKESKQDESGMPNNRFLAERTGGTYSTLKVQPAELEDSGVYFCASSPRVQETQYFGPGTRLLVL.